This TCR beta chain was found in a study of T cells in Graves' hyperthyroidism and ophthalmopathy. Study summary: Sampling of peripheral blood happened at initial diagnosis, prior to any treatment.

The definition of stable Graves' hyperthyroidism was no ophthalmopathy progression within 18 months. Hyperthyroidism was newly diagnosed in patients aged 18 to 65 (duration under 2 months). Clinical symptoms, serum thyroxine, TRAb, thyroid ultrasound and orbital computed tomography established diagnosis. It was RNA transcripts that yielded the amplified TCR beta CDR3 regions. A first-round RT-PCR of the TCR CDR3 used the HTBI primer set. From the multiplex PCR reads, TCRdb called clonotypes with MiXCR, one entry per CDR3 protein. The sample holds a few hundred thousand distinct CDR3 sequences; less than 20% are singletons and the top ten take roughly 55%. Trimming left V 0 bases short and J 9 bases short, with 9 bases between. Germline CDR1 LGHDT, CDR2 YNNKEL (reference sequence). The CDR3 is 12 residues long.

Sample: blood. The sequence was collected from a woman aged 45-60 years with Graves' hyperthyroidism. The chain employs TRBV3-1 and TRBJ2-7; no definite D call. This chain's CDR3 is CASSQERSGQYF. CDR3 nucleotides: TGTGCCAGCAGCCAAGAACGCTCCGGGCAGTACTTC.